This TCR beta chain was profiled in a study of T cells in Graves' hyperthyroidism and ophthalmopathy. About the research overall: Sampling of peripheral blood happened at initial diagnosis, prior to any treatment. Study-level findings and limits: Blood also contained most expanded thyroid clonotypes above 0.001.

This clonotype was found many times. Its matching antigen is unknown. RNA transcripts yielded amplified TCR beta CDR3 regions. HTBI primers were employed in a first-round RT-PCR of the TCR CDR3. MiXCR, applied by TCRdb to the multiplex PCR reads, yields one record per CDR3 protein. The sample holds more than 350,000 distinct CDR3 sequences, roughly 15% seen once. V lost 6 bases and J 0 bases, leaving 7 bases between the germline ends. The length of the CDR3 is 13 residues. The sequence was collected from an older woman with Graves' ophthalmopathy. The sample was blood. The chain couples TRBV12-3 or TRBV12-4 to TRBJ2-3; D call uncertain. Here the CDR3 DNA reads TGTGCCAGCAGGGGATCTAGCACAGATACGCAGTATTTT. Translated: CASRGSSTDTQYF.